The 15 T cell receptor beta chains below were found in one sample sequenced in a study of T cells expressing NK-cell markers. TCRdb re-called the 5' RACE reads; every CDR3 protein appears as one record, without DNA. The data show around 550,000 distinct CDR3 sequences, and the top ten clones hold roughly 3.6%. Sample: blood T cells: a sorted CD56 or NKG2C T cell subset, CD4+ or CD8+ T cells, or bulk PBMC T cells (not recorded which). These receptor sequences come from a man between 18 and 35 years old in good health.

The chain uses TRBV25-1 and TRBJ1-2; the D call of TRBD1 rests on TCRdb alone, since no DNA is present to check it. CDR3 size: 14 residues. Germline V gives CDR1 MGHDK, CDR2 SYGVNS. This CDR3 is CASSVGGSESGYTF.

The CDR3 loop reads CASSWDFVETQYF. The V and J genes are TRBV12-3 or TRBV12-4 and TRBJ2-5; the D gene TCRdb calls, TRBD2, cannot be checked with no DNA. The CDR3 covers 13 residues.

The V gene is TRBV5-1, the J gene TRBJ2-1; the TCRdb D gene call, TRBD2, has no DNA to confirm it. The CDR3 is made up of 16 amino acids. The germline V gene has CDR1 SGHRS and CDR2 YFSETQ. The CDR3 sequence: CASSGTGTSRDNEQFF.

The genes are TRBV9 and TRBJ2-7; the D call of TRBD1 rests on TCRdb alone, since no DNA is present to check it. The CDR3 sequence is 15 residues long. The germline V gene has CDR1 SGDLS and CDR2 YYNGEE. The CDR3 protein is CASSDPGQGNYEQYF.

The V call is TRBV4-3, the J call TRBJ2-3; as DNA is missing, the TRBD2 call by TCRdb cannot be tested. CDR1 is LGHNA and CDR2 is YSLEER in the germline V gene. This CDR3 contains 17 residues. CDR3: CASSSTYSGRASDTQYF.

This chain uses TRBV5-1 with TRBJ2-1; the TCRdb call, TRBD2, lacks DNA for checking. Germline values: CDR1 SGHRS, CDR2 YFSETQ. There are 13 residues in the CDR3. The CDR3 spells CASSPAGATEQFF.

V usage is TRBV12-3 or TRBV12-4 and J usage is TRBJ2-1; as DNA is missing, the TRBD1 call by TCRdb cannot be tested. The CDR3 is 17 amino acids. CDR3 residues: CASPAGGQGMSYNEQFF.

The J gene is TRBJ1-1, the V gene TRBV6-5; TCRdb names TRBD1, which stays unverified in the absence of DNA. Germline CDR1 MNHEY, CDR2 SVGAGI. The CDR3 length is 16 residues. CDR3 amino acids: CASSYLGQGGDTEAFF.

The rearrangement links TRBV6-2 or TRBV6-3 to TRBJ2-5; TCRdb designates TRBD2, a call that cannot be tested without DNA. Germline V CDR1 and CDR2: MNHEY, SVGEGT. This CDR3 region has 16 residues. The CDR3 loop reads CASSFLTSGRRETQYF.

This chain joins TRBV18 and TRBJ1-1; lacking DNA, the TRBD1 call made by TCRdb goes unchecked. Germline V gene sequence: CDR1 KGHSH, CDR2 LQKENI. The CDR3 spans 16 residues. The CDR3 here is CASSSVNRGRDTEAFF.

The chain employs TRBV20-1 and TRBJ2-2; lacking DNA, the TRBD1 call made by TCRdb goes unchecked. This CDR3 contains 13 residues. The germline V gene has CDR1 DFQATT and CDR2 SNEGSKA (reference sequence). CDR3: CSAPQPGVRELFF.

The chain employs TRBV10-3 and TRBJ2-3; absent DNA, TCRdb's TRBD2 call cannot be checked. The germline gives CDR1 ENHRY, CDR2 SYGVKD. The CDR3 is 15 residues long. The CDR3 spells CAISDASQGTDTQYF.

The chain couples TRBV7-9 to TRBJ2-5; the D gene TCRdb calls, TRBD2, cannot be checked with no DNA. Germline CDR1 and CDR2: SEHNR and FQNEAQ (reference sequence). The CDR3 loop spans 14 amino acids. The chain's CDR3 is CASSPQTSGETQYF.

This CDR3 reads CSVVAGGYDNEQFF. The chain joins TRBV29-1 to TRBJ2-1; with no DNA, the TCRdb D assignment of TRBD1 cannot be verified. Per the germline V gene, CDR1 is SQVTM and CDR2 is ANQGSEA. The CDR3 is 14 amino acids.

The CDR3 is CASSSLAEKETQYF. The genes are TRBV6-5 and TRBJ2-5. The CDR3 sequence is 14 residues long. CDR1 and CDR2 from the germline V gene are MNHEY and SVGAGI.